This T cell receptor beta chain came from a study of vaccination effects on CD4 cells after COVID-19. Study-wide context: Two doses of BNT162b2 or mRNA-1273 vaccine were administered to participants. Study-level points and caveats: At late timepoints after vaccination, vaccine- and infection-induced clones shrank markedly. A shortage of convalescent patients and an absence of early post-infection timepoints characterized the study.

Profiling relied on immunoSEQ multiplex PCR, and the TCRdb table lists in-frame clones only, not all of them. The table has roughly 19,000 clones, 65% to 85% seen once; the top ten hold around 9.1%. The CDR3 is made up of 14 amino acids. Per the germline V gene, CDR1 is PRHDT and CDR2 is FYEKMQ (reference sequence). Trimming removed 5 bases from V and 2 bases from J, with 11 bases in between. Of note for this clone: Its antigen is unidentified.

Sequencing followed a ViraFEST assay step that expanded antigen-specific CD4+ T cells with viral peptide pools. Following culture for approximately 11 days, CD4+ T cells were isolated. Nucleocapsid antibodies were negative in the vaccine recipients, who had never had SARS-CoV-2 infection. Fresh IL-2-containing medium replaced half the medium on days 3 and 7. Sequenced material: CD4+ T cells from PBMCs cultured with HCoV-NL63 spike peptides, taken before COVID-19 vaccination. The TCR was taken from a human donor who received a COVID-19 vaccine. The chain is built from TRBV13 and TRBJ2-3; D not certain. The CDR3 sequence is CASSHRLDTDTQYF. The CDR3 bases are TGTGCCAGCAGCCATCGGCTGGACACAGATACGCAGTATTTT.